A selection of T cell receptor beta chains follows, all from one sample in a study of blood T cell repertoires in COVID-19. Only in-frame clones appear in the TCRdb table, and some are missing; sequencing was by immunoSEQ multiplex PCR. The sample consists of approximately 270,000 clones, 80% to 90% of them appearing once. The source material was peripheral blood. The receptors were sampled from a man aged 30 to 39 with acute or convalescent COVID-19. CDR3s include the opening cysteine and the closing phenylalanine or tryptophan. The D gene is left open where the match is weak.

cdr3_nt: TGTGCCAGTAGTTACAGGGGCAACACTGAAGCTTTCTTT; cdr3_aa: CASSYRGNTEAFF; j_call: TRBJ1-1; d_call: TRBD1; v_call: TRBV19
cdr3_nt: TGCGCCAGCAGCTTGGCCGGGGTGCTGAACACTGAAGCTTTCTTT; cdr3_aa: CASSLAGVLNTEAFF; j_call: TRBJ1-1; d_call: .; v_call: TRBV5-1
cdr3_nt: TGTGCCAGCAGAGTTACGCGACAGGGCGGTGGTGAAAAACTGTTTTTT; cdr3_aa: CASRVTRQGGGEKLFF; j_call: TRBJ1-4; d_call: .; v_call: TRBV21-1
cdr3_nt: TGTGCTAGTGGACCGAGGGGGGGCAGGGACACAGATACGCAGTATTTT; cdr3_aa: CASGPRGGRDTDTQYF; j_call: TRBJ2-3; d_call: .; v_call: TRBV12-5
cdr3_nt: TGTGCCAGCAGTTACACTAGCGGTACGTTCTTC; cdr3_aa: CASSYTSGTFF; j_call: TRBJ2-1; d_call: TRBD2; v_call: TRBV27
cdr3_nt: TGTGCCAGCAGTTACAGGGGGCAAGAGACCCAGTACTTC; cdr3_aa: CASSYRGQETQYF; j_call: TRBJ2-5; d_call: .; v_call: TRBV6-5
cdr3_nt: TGCGCCAGCAGCTTGGGGACAGGGGACCCAACTAATGAAAAACTGTTTTTT; cdr3_aa: CASSLGTGDPTNEKLFF; j_call: TRBJ1-4; d_call: TRBD1; v_call: TRBV5-1
cdr3_nt: TGTGCCAGCAGCTCAGCTGCGATCACAGGAGCCTCGGGCGGCTACACCTTC; cdr3_aa: CASSSAAITGASGGYTF; j_call: TRBJ1-2; d_call: .; v_call: TRBV28
cdr3_nt: TGTGCCAGCAGCTACAGGGTTGGCACTGAAGCTTTCTTT; cdr3_aa: CASSYRVGTEAFF; j_call: TRBJ1-1; d_call: .; v_call: TRBV5-8
cdr3_nt: TGTGCCAGCAGCCGTTCCCCGGGACAGGGCGAGTATGGCTACACCTTC; cdr3_aa: CASSRSPGQGEYGYTF; j_call: TRBJ1-2; d_call: TRBD1; v_call: TRBV28
cdr3_nt: TGTGCCAGCAGTTCTCGACTCTATGGCTACACCTTC; cdr3_aa: CASSSRLYGYTF; j_call: TRBJ1-2; d_call: .; v_call: TRBV28
cdr3_nt: TGCGCCAGCAGCTGGACAGGGGGAGTCTCTGGAAACACCATATATTTT; cdr3_aa: CASSWTGGVSGNTIYF; j_call: TRBJ1-3; d_call: TRBD1; v_call: TRBV5-1
cdr3_nt: TGTGCCAGCAGTGAGCGAGCTACCGCCGGGAGCTCCTACAATGAGCAGTTCTTC; cdr3_aa: CASSERATAGSSYNEQFF; j_call: TRBJ2-1; d_call: .; v_call: TRBV6-1